One sample yielded the 20 T cell receptor beta chains listed below, sequenced in a study of PD-1 blockade in classical Hodgkin lymphoma. All patients relapsed after autologous stem cell transplantation, and brentuximab vedotin exposure varied. The table came from immunoSEQ multiplex PCR; TCRdb's copy has only in-frame clones and leaves some out. The data contain about 15,000 clones, approximately 88% of them seen just once; the ten biggest clones take up roughly 34%. The sequences come from peripheral blood mononuclear cells (PBMCs), collected before the second cycle of nivolumab. These receptors came from a human donor with classical Hodgkin lymphoma.

V usage is TRBV7-9 and J usage is TRBJ1-6; D is perhaps TRBD1 (6 bases). Germline CDR1 is SEHNR and CDR2 is FQNEAQ (reference sequence). There are 17 residues in the CDR3. V was cut by 1 base and J by 9 bases, with 19 bases left in between. The CDR3 loop is CASSLVTGFQFFSPLHF. The CDR3 DNA reads as TGTGCCAGCAGCTTAGTCACAGGGTTCCAATTTTTTTCACCCCTCCACTTT.

This chain's CDR3 is CASSNGYWDSGTGDGYTF. Here the CDR3 DNA reads TGTGCCAGCAGCAACGGTTACTGGGACAGCGGCACAGGGGACGGCTACACCTTC. The chain employs TRBV7-8 and TRBJ1-2, with 7 bases fitting TRBD1. The CDR3 runs 18 residues. V was clipped by 5 bases and J by 8 bases; unmatched bases: 23. Germline V gene data show CDR1 as SGHVS and CDR2 as FQNEAQ.

CDR3 DNA sequence: TGTGCCAGTAGTATGGCTCAAGAGACCCAGTACTTC. It codes for CASSMAQETQYF. V gene TRBV19 combines with J gene TRBJ2-5; D ambiguous. Trimming stripped 3 bases from V and 2 bases from J, with 4 bases between. The CDR3 sequence is 12 residues long. The germline V gene encodes CDR1 LNHDA and CDR2 SQIVND (reference sequence).

V usage is TRBV7-9 and J usage is TRBJ1-2; D is possibly TRBD1 (5 bases). There are 17 residues in the CDR3. The V end lost 1 base, the J end lost 2 bases, and 17 bases lay between the germline ends. From germline, CDR1 is SEHNR and CDR2 FQNEAQ (reference sequence). The CDR3 nucleotides read TGTGCCAGCAGCTTAGACCTTCTGGGGCCCCTCAACTATGGCTACACCTTC. Translated: CASSLDLLGPLNYGYTF. The whole variable domain, remainder taken from reference TRBV7-9 and TRBJ1-2, is DTGVSQNPRHKITKRGQNVTFRCDPISEHNRLYWYRQTLGQGPEFLTYFQNEAQLEKSRLLSDRFSAERPKGSFSTLEIQRTEQGDSAMYLCASSLDLLGPLNYGYTFGSGTRLTVV.

The V call is TRBV11-3, the J call TRBJ2-1; 12 bases fit TRBD2. The germline V gene encodes CDR1 SGHNT and CDR2 YENEEA. The CDR3 loop spans 14 amino acids. V gave up 5 bases and J gave up 7 bases; unmatched junction bases: 3. The CDR3 DNA reads TGTGCCAGCAGCCCCACTAGCGGGAGGAATGAGCAGTTCTTC. This encodes CASSPTSGRNEQFF.

The chain joins TRBV11-3 to TRBJ2-1, with D tentatively TRBD1 (5 bases). The germline V gene encodes CDR1 SGHNT and CDR2 YENEEA. This CDR3 is built from 15 residues. Trimming removed 2 bases from V and 5 bases from J, with 13 bases in between. CDR3 in amino acids: CASSLSQGAHNEQFF. The CDR3 DNA follows: TGTGCCAGCAGCTTAAGTCAGGGTGCGCACAATGAGCAGTTCTTC.

The chain couples TRBV6-5 to TRBJ2-2, with TRBD1 matching over 7 bases. The germline gives CDR1 MNHEY, CDR2 SVGAGI. V lost 5 bases to trimming and J lost 3 bases; unmatched junction nucleotides: 3. The CDR3 length is 14 residues. The CDR3 is CASSRQGDTGELFF. The CDR3 coding sequence is TGTGCCAGCAGTCGACAGGGAGACACCGGGGAGCTGTTTTTT.

V and J are TRBV5-1 and TRBJ1-1; perhaps TRBD1 as D (5 bases). V lost 0 bases and J 4 bases, leaving 10 bases between the germline ends. The CDR3 sequence is 14 residues long. Germline V gene sequence: CDR1 SGHRS, CDR2 YFSETQ. This chain's CDR3 is CASSLDIGGTEAFF. DNA of the CDR3: TGCGCCAGCAGCTTGGATATCGGGGGCACTGAAGCTTTCTTT.

The chain couples TRBV7-2 to TRBJ2-3; 10 nucleotides match TRBD2. The J segment lost 4 bases and the V segment lost 4 bases, leaving 8 bases of the junction unmatched. The V gene's germline CDR1 is SGHTA and CDR2 FQGNSA. CDR3 size: 16 residues. This CDR3 is CASSSPLAGEADTQYF. The DNA for the CDR3 is TGTGCCAGCAGCTCCCCGCTAGCGGGAGAAGCAGATACGCAGTATTTT.

This rearrangement joins TRBV5-1 to TRBJ2-7; 15 bases fit TRBD2. The CDR3 runs to 17 residues. Germline V gene sequence: CDR1 SGHRS, CDR2 YFSETQ. J lost 4 bases, V lost 3 bases, and 8 bases had no gene match. The CDR3 protein is CASSSGTSGRLSYEQYF. Here the CDR3 DNA reads TGCGCCAGCAGCTCTGGGACTAGCGGGAGGCTTTCGTACGAGCAGTACTTC.

The chain links TRBV4-2 to TRBJ2-7; TRBD1 matches at 8 bases. The CDR3 is made up of 16 amino acids. CDR1 is LGHNA and CDR2 is YNFKEQ in the germline V gene. V dropped 0 bases and J dropped 0; count of bases not matched to a gene: 4. CDR3 protein: CASSQDYGQGSYEQYF. CDR3 coding DNA: TGTGCCAGCAGCCAAGATTACGGACAGGGCTCCTACGAGCAGTACTTC.

The rearrangement joins TRBV10-2 to TRBJ1-4; D is undetermined. Germline CDR1 reads WSHSY; CDR2 reads SAAADI. The germline V and J ends were trimmed by 6 bases and 8 bases, with 13 bases remaining between them. The CDR3 loop spans 13 amino acids. CDR3 loop: CASSFNVIEKLFF. The CDR3 DNA reads as TGCGCCAGCAGCTTCAACGTGATCGAAAAACTGTTTTTT.

V gene TRBV10-3 combines with J gene TRBJ2-5; TRBD2 might be the D (5 bases). The CDR3 extends over 13 amino acids. The germline gives CDR1 ENHRY, CDR2 SYGVKD. V lost 4 bases and J lost 2, with 8 bases in between. The CDR3 coding sequence is TGTGCCATCAGTGGAGCGGCACAAGAGACCCAGTACTTC. Protein product: CAISGAAQETQYF.

The V call is TRBV5-6, the J call TRBJ1-5; D perhaps matches TRBD1 (6 bases). This CDR3 contains 15 residues. Trimming stripped 0 bases from V and 5 bases from J, with 12 bases between. The germline V gene encodes CDR1 SGHDT and CDR2 YYEEEE. Here the CDR3 DNA reads TGTGCCAGCAGCTTGGCCCCGGGGGGCGATCAGCCCCAGCATTTT. This sequence encodes CASSLAPGGDQPQHF.

V is TRBV27 and J is TRBJ2-1; a weak D match, TRBD2 (6 bases). The CDR3 is 14 amino acids. V lost 8 bases, J lost 4 bases, and 15 bases lay in between. Per germline, CDR1 MNHEY and CDR2 SMNVEV (reference sequence). The CDR3 DNA follows: TGTGCCAGCCGCGCGGGGATAGCATACAATGAGCAGTTCTTC. It specifies CASRAGIAYNEQFF.

The chain uses TRBV5-1 and TRBJ2-3, with a weak D call TRBD1 (5 bases). The germline V gene has CDR1 SGHRS and CDR2 YFSETQ. The CDR3 runs 16 residues. The V and J ends lost 1 base and 6 bases respectively, with 18 bases between them. The CDR3 here is CASSLIGVYSADTQYF. For the CDR3, the DNA is TGCGCCAGCAGCTTGATAGGGGTCTACTCCGCGGATACGCAGTATTTT.

The count of this clone is one. The chain employs TRBV19 and TRBJ1-4; D gene ambiguous. The V and J ends lost 5 bases and 3 bases respectively, with 13 bases between them. CDR3 length: 15 residues. Per the germline V gene, CDR1 is LNHDA and CDR2 is SQIVND (reference sequence). CDR3 residues: CASSASVISNEKLFF. CDR3 nucleotide sequence: TGTGCCAGTAGTGCTTCAGTGATATCTAATGAAAAACTGTTTTTT.

This chain joins TRBV7-9 and TRBJ1-2; D remains unclear. The CDR3 loop spans 15 amino acids. Germline-derived CDR1 and CDR2 are SEHNR and FQNEAQ (reference sequence). V lost 1 base, J lost 0 bases, and 9 bases lay in between. DNA for the CDR3: TGTGCCAGCAGCTTAGGGAGGGCCTCTAACTATGGCTACACCTTC. Protein product: CASSLGRASNYGYTF.

The chain combines TRBV7-8 with TRBJ1-1; D is undetermined. Germline-derived CDR1 and CDR2 are SGHVS and FQNEAQ. This CDR3 region has 15 residues. The V end lost 2 bases, the J end lost 1 base, and 11 bases lay between the germline ends. CDR3 nucleotide sequence: TGTGCCAGCAGCTTACAACTACGGGAGAACACTGAAGCTTTCTTT. Residues: CASSLQLRENTEAFF.

V and J are TRBV28 and TRBJ1-5; TRBD1 matches 7 bases. The CDR3 sequence is 15 residues long. V was pared by 3 bases and J by 3 bases, with 5 bases of the junction left unmatched. Looked up from germline, CDR1 is MDHEN and CDR2 is SYDVKM. CDR3 residues: CASSLRQGLNQPQHF. The CDR3, as DNA: TGTGCCAGCAGTTTGAGACAGGGTCTCAATCAGCCCCAGCATTTT.